The 17 T cell receptor beta chains below all came from one sample that was sequenced in a study of control samples from healthy donors and cancer patients (dated by TCRdb to about 2020). Library preparation was by the immunoSEQ multiplex PCR assay. TCRdb holds this immuneACCESS table with in-frame rearrangements only. Some clones are missing; in checked studies, unresolved V genes explain under half, and the rest has no known cause. This sample is represented by fewer than 200,000 clones; around 88% of them were singletons. The leading ten clones occupy over 4% of the sample. The sequencing sample was made of blood. The receptor set was obtained from a woman in her twenties or thirties in good health.

J is TRBJ2-6 and V is TRBV28, with 8 bases matching TRBD1. The germline V gene has CDR1 MDHEN and CDR2 SYDVKM. This CDR3 is built from 14 residues. The ends lost 6 bases at V and 9 bases at J; junction bases unmatched: 7. The chain's CDR3 is CASRIPGTGNVLTF. CDR3 nucleotide sequence: TGTGCCAGCAGGATACCCGGGACAGGCAACGTCCTGACTTTC. Together with reference TRBV28 and TRBJ2-6, the CDR3 gives the full variable domain: DVKVTQSSRYLVKRTGEKVFLECVQDMDHENMFWYRQDPGLGLRLIYFSYDVKMKEKGDIPEGYSVSREKKERFSLILESASTNQTSMYLCASRIPGTGNVLTFGAGSRLTVL.

This sequence joins TRBV9 and TRBJ2-2; no clear D gene. CDR1 SGDLS and CDR2 YYNGEE come from the germline V gene. V was shortened by 1 base and J by 7 bases, with 5 bases between the two germline ends. This CDR3 contains 12 residues. DNA of the CDR3: TGTGCCAGCAGCGTACAAGTCGGGGAGCTGTTTTTT. This encodes CASSVQVGELFF. Based on the CDR3 plus reference TRBV9 and TRBJ2-2, the full variable domain is DSGVTQTPKHLITATGQRVTLRCSPRSGDLSVYWYQQSLDQGLQFLIQYYNGEERAKGNILERFSAQQFPDLHSELNLSSLELGDSALYFCASSVQVGELFFGEGSRLTVL.

The chain uses TRBV11-3 and TRBJ2-1; D call uncertain. The CDR3 is made up of 14 amino acids. V lost 0 bases to trimming and J lost 9 bases, with 12 bases between them. CDR1 and CDR2 from the germline V gene are SGHNT and YENEEA. CDR3: CASSLDLGKGEQFF. In nucleotides, the CDR3 is TGTGCCAGCAGCTTAGACCTAGGGAAAGGTGAGCAGTTCTTC. Full variable domain (rest looked up from reference TRBV11-3 and TRBJ2-1): EAGVVQSPRYKIIEKKQPVAFWCNPISGHNTLYWYLQNLGQGPELLIRYENEEAVDDSQLPKDRFSAERLKGVDSTLKIQPAELGDSAVYLCASSLDLGKGEQFFGPGTRLTVL.

The genes are TRBV28 and TRBJ1-1, with D possibly being TRBD1 (5 bases). CDR3 length: 13 residues. The V gene lost 4 bases and the J gene lost 1 base, with 7 bases spanning the gap. Per the germline V gene, CDR1 is MDHEN and CDR2 is SYDVKM. CDR3 coding DNA: TGTGCCAGCAGTTGGGGGACGAACACTGAAGCTTTCTTT. This encodes CASSWGTNTEAFF.

The chain is built from TRBV19 and TRBJ2-6; D ambiguous. This CDR3 is 16 amino acids long. The ends were cut back, 7 bases at V and 4 bases at J, with 17 bases in the middle. Germline V gene data show CDR1 as LNHDA and CDR2 as SQIVND (reference sequence). The CDR3 here is CASNPGRYIGANVLTF. The CDR3 DNA sequence: TGTGCCAGTAACCCCGGACGCTATATCGGGGCCAACGTCCTGACTTTC.

This clone was seen a handful of times. The chain employs TRBV28 and TRBJ2-1; 9 bases are a match to TRBD2. The trim removed 4 bases at V and 4 bases at J, leaving 8 bases unmatched. Germline CDR1 reads MDHEN; CDR2 reads SYDVKM. The CDR3 runs to 16 residues. CDR3 DNA sequence: TGTGCCAGCAGTTCAACCAGCGGGGGGCCTTACAATGAGCAGTTCTTC. Translation gives CASSSTSGGPYNEQFF.

This clone was seen a single time. CDR3 sequence reads: CASSLVGYEQYV. The DNA for the CDR3 is TGTGCCAGCAGCTTAGTGGGCTACGAGCAGTACGTC. This sequence joins TRBV11-2 and TRBJ2-7; D remains unclear. V was clipped by 1 base and J by 3 bases, with 4 bases between them. The CDR3 is 12 amino acids. Per germline, CDR1 SGHAT and CDR2 FQNNGV.

The chain is built from TRBV11-2 and TRBJ2-1; D gene uncertain. Trimming removed 2 bases at V and 13 bases at J, with 12 bases between. This CDR3 has 12 residues. Germline assignment: CDR1 SGHAT and CDR2 FQNNGV. CDR3 amino acids: CASSLFESRQFF. The CDR3 nucleotides are TGTGCCAGCAGCTTATTCGAGAGCCGACAGTTCTTC.

As DNA, the CDR3 is TGCGCCAGCAGCTTGGACAGGGGGCAGGGAGATACGCAGTATTTT. This encodes CASSLDRGQGDTQYF. The chain carries TRBV5-1 and TRBJ2-3; 9 bases align to TRBD1. Germline V gene data show CDR1 as SGHRS and CDR2 as YFSETQ. J lost 5 bases, V lost 0 bases, and 4 bases had no gene match. The CDR3 totals 15 residues.

The chain employs TRBV7-2 and TRBJ2-2, with D hard to call. There are 14 residues in the CDR3. V shed 9 bases and J shed 8 bases, with 19 bases lying between them. Germline V gene data show CDR1 as SGHTA and CDR2 as FQGNSA. The CDR3 loop reads CASQLKSAAGELFF. The CDR3 nucleotides are TGTGCCAGTCAGCTTAAAAGTGCGGCAGGGGAGCTGTTTTTT.

The chain employs TRBV20-1 and TRBJ2-5; D gene unclear. The CDR3 runs 9 residues. Germline loops: CDR1 DFQATT, CDR2 SNEGSKA (reference sequence). The V end lost 5 bases, the J end lost 5 bases, and 3 bases lay between the germline ends. The CDR3 nucleotides are TGCAGTGCTGGGGAGACCCAGTACTTC. It yields the protein CSAGETQYF.

V is TRBV6-6 and J is TRBJ1-6; D remains ambiguous. V was trimmed by 6 bases and J by 5 bases, leaving 14 bases between them. CDR3 length: 15 residues. CDR1 MNHNY and CDR2 SVGAGI come from the germline V gene (reference sequence). CDR3 nucleotides: TGTGCCAGCAGGATAACGGGGTCTCATAATTCACCCCTCCACTTT. It codes for CASRITGSHNSPLHF.

This rearrangement joins TRBV5-6 to TRBJ2-7; D may be TRBD2 (6 bases). Germline lookup yields CDR1 SGHDT and CDR2 YYEEEE. The CDR3 contains 15 residues. V was pared by 0 bases and J by 0 bases, with 10 bases between. In DNA form, the CDR3 reads TGTGCCAGCAGCTTGGGGGACGGGAGCTCCTACGAGCAGTACTTC. Residues: CASSLGDGSSYEQYF.

This chain links TRBV6-5 with TRBJ1-6, with TRBD1 as a possible D gene (6 bases). The CDR3 consists of 14 residues. Trimming removed 6 bases from V and 9 bases from J, with 15 bases in between. Germline V gene data show CDR1 as MNHEY and CDR2 as SVGAGI. CDR3: CASSLGHTGSPLHF. DNA of the CDR3: TGTGCCAGCAGCTTGGGACACACTGGTTCACCCCTCCACTTT.

This chain's CDR3 is CSASKSTSGRGVQYF. The CDR3 nucleotides read TGCAGTGCTAGTAAGAGCACTAGCGGGAGGGGGGTGCAGTACTTC. This chain links TRBV20-1 with TRBJ2-7, with TRBD2 matching over 13 bases. The CDR3 totals 15 residues. CDR1 is DFQATT and CDR2 is SNEGSKA in the germline V gene (reference sequence). The V segment lost 3 bases and the J segment 9 bases; nucleotides outside the gene matches: 11.

The CDR3 loop is CATSRGQADPNEKLFF. The CDR3 DNA reads TGTGCCACCAGCAGGGGACAGGCAGATCCTAATGAAAAACTGTTTTTT. The chain has TRBV15 and TRBJ1-4; TRBD1 agrees at 8 bases. The CDR3 is made up of 16 amino acids. The germline gives CDR1 LNHNV, CDR2 YYDKDF (reference sequence). V gave up 3 bases and J gave up 3 bases; unmatched junction bases: 6.

This clone was found once. The chain is built from TRBV28 and TRBJ2-3, with 8 bases lining up with TRBD1. Germline trimming cut 4 bases from V and 1 base from J; bases unmatched to any gene: 1. The CDR3 is made up of 14 amino acids. Germline lookup yields CDR1 MDHEN and CDR2 SYDVKM. The CDR3 protein is CASSSGQGTDTQYF. In DNA form, the CDR3 reads TGTGCCAGCAGTTCGGGACAGGGCACAGATACGCAGTATTTT. Complete variable domain (other parts from reference TRBV28 and TRBJ2-3): DVKVTQSSRYLVKRTGEKVFLECVQDMDHENMFWYRQDPGLGLRLIYFSYDVKMKEKGDIPEGYSVSREKKERFSLILESASTNQTSMYLCASSSGQGTDTQYFGPGTRLTVL.